This T cell receptor beta chain is drawn from a study of T cell responses to AZD1222 COVID-19 vaccine. Only in-frame clones appear in the TCRdb table, and some are missing; sequencing was by immunoSEQ multiplex PCR. The repertoire holds some 170,000 clones, with roughly 94% as singletons. The TCR was taken from an adult in good health. The sample in question was peripheral blood, obtained on day 0 of MenACWY control vaccination.

CDR3 coding DNA: TGTGCCAGCAGCCCCCGTTTATACTCTGGAAACACCATATATTTT. This sequence encodes CASSPRLYSGNTIYF. This chain links TRBV7-8 with TRBJ1-3; D unresolved. CDR3 size: 15 residues. Germline V gene sequence: CDR1 SGHVS, CDR2 FQNEAQ. Trimming shortened V by 5 bases and J by 0 bases, and 11 bases separated the two germline ends.